A single sample gave rise to the 20 T cell receptor beta chains below, sequenced in a study of cytomegalovirus exposure and HLA in healthy donors. The PCR made use of 60 Vbeta and 13 Jbeta primers. Using immunoSEQ multiplex PCR, the repertoire was profiled, and TCRdb retains in-frame clones only, with some absent. The sample records about 120,000 clones, roughly 82% being singletons. Sequencing was carried out using PBMCs. Receptors originate from a woman aged 40-49 years in good health and CMV-seropositive.

The chain employs TRBV7-3 and TRBJ2-7; tentatively, D is TRBD2 (5 bases). Germline V gene lookup returns CDR1 SGHTA and CDR2 FQGTGA. V shed 5 bases and J shed 5 bases, with 16 bases lying between them. The CDR3 runs 14 residues. CDR3 loop: CASSPGGGWDEQYF. CDR3 sequence (DNA): TGTGCCAGCAGCCCAGGAGGAGGTTGGGACGAGCAGTACTTC.

This clone was found a few times. The genes are TRBV29-1 and TRBJ1-1; D uncertain. Trimming cost V 3 bases and J 0 bases, with 8 bases left between them. Germline V gene sequence: CDR1 SQVTM, CDR2 ANQGSEA. This CDR3 has 13 amino acids. This CDR3 reads CSVEGRMNTEAFF. In nucleotides, the CDR3 is TGCAGCGTTGAGGGGAGGATGAACACTGAAGCTTTCTTT.

This clone has only one observation. This chain uses TRBV27 with TRBJ2-7; D is undetermined. V lost 4 bases and J lost 2, with 9 bases in between. Germline assignment: CDR1 MNHEY and CDR2 SMNVEV (reference sequence). The CDR3 is made up of 13 amino acids. The CDR3 DNA reads TGTGCCAGCAGTTCCGGCGGAACCTACGAGCAGTACTTC. This codes for CASSSGGTYEQYF.

The rearrangement links TRBV30 to TRBJ1-1, with 7 positions matching TRBD1. CDR3 length: 13 residues. Trimming removed 4 bases from V and 5 bases from J; junction bases left unmatched: 7. The germline V gene encodes CDR1 GTSNPN and CDR2 SVGIG (reference sequence). The CDR3 protein is CAWTRDSRTEAFF. CDR3 nucleotide sequence: TGTGCCTGGACTAGGGACAGCAGGACTGAAGCTTTCTTT.

The rearrangement uses TRBV4-3 and TRBJ1-4; D gene ambiguous. CDR3 length: 15 amino acids. The V gene lost 0 bases and the J gene lost 8 bases, with 13 bases spanning the gap. Germline V gives CDR1 LGHNA, CDR2 YSLEER. CDR3 DNA: TGCGCCAGCAGCCAAGATCCGGGCCGGGGAGAAAAACTGTTTTTT. This gives the protein CASSQDPGRGEKLFF.

This chain joins TRBV30 and TRBJ2-7; TRBD1 aligns across 7 bases. CDR1 GTSNPN and CDR2 SVGIG come from the germline V gene (reference sequence). The CDR3 spans 13 residues. V trimming: 3 bases; J trimming: 3 bases; junction bases outside the gene matches: 5. CDR3 amino acids: CAWRANRGYEQYF. CDR3 nucleotides: TGTGCCTGGAGAGCCAACAGGGGCTACGAGCAGTACTTC.

The chain recombines TRBV5-6 with TRBJ2-6, with 8 bases identical to TRBD2. Germline V gives CDR1 SGHDT, CDR2 YYEEEE. The CDR3 is 19 amino acids. The ends lost 4 bases at V and 0 bases at J; junction bases unmatched: 12. The CDR3 nucleotides read TGTGCCAGCAGCCCCTTACGGGGGGGCGCCGCCTCTGGGGCCAACGTCCTGACTTTC. Encoded protein: CASSPLRGGAASGANVLTF. Using reference TRBV5-6 and TRBJ2-6 for the parts outside the CDR3, the full variable domain is DAGVTQSPTHLIKTRGQQVTLRCSPKSGHDTVSWYQQALGQGPQFIFQYYEEEERQRGNFPDRFSGHQFPNYSSELNVNALLLGDSALYLCASSPLRGGAASGANVLTFGAGSRLTVL.

This clone was counted a few times. The chain carries TRBV27 and TRBJ1-5; possibly TRBD1 for D (5 bases). The CDR3 is 15 residues long. Trimming removed 6 bases from V and 6 bases from J, with 18 bases in between. Germline lookup yields CDR1 MNHEY and CDR2 SMNVEV (reference sequence). CDR3 amino acids: CASSPTDGGFQPQHF. The CDR3 bases are TGTGCCAGCAGCCCGACGGACGGGGGTTTTCAGCCCCAGCATTTT.

The CDR3 is CASSPLQGAGNQPQHF. The CDR3 DNA follows: TGTGCCAGCTCACCACTACAGGGAGCCGGCAATCAGCCCCAGCATTTT. The V call is TRBV18, the J call TRBJ1-5; D perhaps matches TRBD1 (6 bases). This CDR3 is built from 16 residues. V was trimmed by 1 base and J by 2 bases, leaving 12 bases between them. Looked up from germline, CDR1 is KGHSH and CDR2 is LQKENI.

J is TRBJ1-5 and V is TRBV12-5, with 7 bases matching TRBD1. Trimming removed 6 bases from V and 0 bases from J; junction bases left unmatched: 8. This CDR3 region has 16 residues. Germline V CDR1 and CDR2: LGHNT, FRNRAP. The CDR3 sequence: CASGEVTGPSNQPQHF. CDR3 nucleotide sequence: TGTGCTAGTGGCGAAGTGACAGGGCCTAGCAATCAGCCCCAGCATTTT.

The V gene is TRBV27, the J gene TRBJ1-1; 7 nucleotides line up with TRBD1. Germline V lookup: CDR1 MNHEY, CDR2 SMNVEV (reference sequence). The CDR3 has 12 residues. J lost 4 bases, V lost 6 bases, and 2 bases had no gene match. The CDR3 DNA reads as TGTGCCAGCAGGTCAGGGGGCACTGAAGCTTTCTTT. Translation gives CASRSGGTEAFF.

This clone has only a few counts. The chain joins TRBV4-1 to TRBJ2-5, with 9 bases that match TRBD2. V was clipped by 1 base and J by 1 base; unmatched bases: 4. CDR3 length equals 16 residues. Germline CDR1 MGHRA, CDR2 YSYEKL. CDR3 region: CASSQALAGVQETQYF. CDR3 nucleotide sequence: TGCGCCAGCAGCCAAGCATTAGCGGGAGTCCAAGAGACCCAGTACTTC.

This clone was counted only a few times. The chain couples TRBV6-6 to TRBJ2-5; D perhaps matches TRBD2 (7 bases). Trimming shortened V by 6 bases and J by 5 bases, and 19 bases separated the two germline ends. The CDR3 sequence is 15 residues long. Germline V gene data show CDR1 as MNHNY and CDR2 as SVGAGI (reference sequence). The CDR3 loop is CASRMKGGRGETQYF. CDR3 sequence (DNA): TGTGCCAGCAGGATGAAGGGGGGGCGCGGGGAGACCCAGTACTTC.

The V and J genes are TRBV27 and TRBJ1-2, with 7 bases aligning to TRBD1. The CDR3 consists of 14 residues. Germline V gene sequence: CDR1 MNHEY, CDR2 SMNVEV (reference sequence). V trimming: 3 bases; J trimming: 10 bases; junction bases outside the gene matches: 11. This chain's CDR3 is CASSFNRGGFAYTF. CDR3 DNA: TGTGCCAGCAGTTTTAACAGGGGCGGGTTCGCCTACACCTTC.

The rearrangement links TRBV6-5 to TRBJ1-2; D may be TRBD1 (6 bases). Trimming pared 8 bases from V and 8 bases from J, leaving 21 bases between. CDR1 and CDR2 (germline): MNHEY, SVGAGI. The CDR3 is 14 residues long. Here the CDR3 reads CASGKYRVGQGYTF. CDR3 nucleotides: TGTGCCAGCGGGAAGTACAGGGTGGGGCAAGGCTACACCTTC.

The sample holds one count of this clone. The chain couples TRBV19 to TRBJ1-5; D possibly corresponds to TRBD1 (6 bases). This CDR3 region has 14 residues. The V and J ends lost 5 bases and 6 bases respectively, with 14 bases between them. Germline assignment: CDR1 LNHDA and CDR2 SQIVND (reference sequence). The DNA for the CDR3 is TGTGCCAGTAGTCTCTTGGACAGCTCTCAGCCCCAGCATTTT. Its protein product is CASSLLDSSQPQHF.

The V and J genes are TRBV19 and TRBJ2-1, with D tentatively TRBD2 (7 bases). Germline loops: CDR1 LNHDA, CDR2 SQIVND (reference sequence). V was trimmed by 0 bases and J by 3 bases, leaving 18 bases between them. The CDR3 sequence is 18 residues long. The CDR3, as DNA: TGTGCCAGTAGTATAGAATCCCTTTGGGGAGGGGGCTACAATGAGCAGTTCTTC. It specifies CASSIESLWGGGYNEQFF.

The V and J genes are TRBV5-6 and TRBJ1-4; 10 bases map to TRBD1. The CDR3 is 14 residues long. CDR1 and CDR2 from the germline V gene are SGHDT and YYEEEE. Unmatched junction bases numbered 1, after V lost 2 bases and J lost 6 bases. CDR3 sequence (DNA): TGTGCCAGCAGCTTCGGGACAGGGGATGAAAAACTGTTTTTT. It is translated as CASSFGTGDEKLFF.

The V call is TRBV6-4, the J call TRBJ2-1; D might be TRBD1 (6 bases). This CDR3 comprises 15 residues. The germline V gene has CDR1 MRHNA and CDR2 SNTAGT. V lost 5 bases and J 6 bases, leaving 17 bases between the germline ends. The chain's CDR3 is CASSPRQDSSNEQFF. CDR3 nucleotide sequence: TGTGCCAGCAGTCCCCGCCAGGACAGCAGCAATGAGCAGTTCTTC.

V gene TRBV7-8 combines with J gene TRBJ1-2; D unclear. CDR3 length: 14 amino acids. Germline V gene data show CDR1 as SGHVS and CDR2 as FQNEAQ. V lost 3 bases and J lost 2, with 10 bases in between. The chain's CDR3 is CASSFLVNNYGYTF. The DNA of the CDR3 is TGTGCCAGCAGCTTTTTAGTCAACAACTATGGCTACACCTTC.